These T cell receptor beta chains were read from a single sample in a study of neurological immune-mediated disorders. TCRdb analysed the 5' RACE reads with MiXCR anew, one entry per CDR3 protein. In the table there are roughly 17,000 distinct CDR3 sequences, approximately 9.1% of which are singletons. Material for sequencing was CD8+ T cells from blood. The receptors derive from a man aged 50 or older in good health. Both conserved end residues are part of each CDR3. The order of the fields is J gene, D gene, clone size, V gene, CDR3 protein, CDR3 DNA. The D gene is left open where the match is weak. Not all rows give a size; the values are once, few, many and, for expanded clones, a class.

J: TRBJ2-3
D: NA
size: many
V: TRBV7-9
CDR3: CASSLESGPSADTQYF
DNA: TGTGCCAGCAGCCTAGAGTCGGGGCCCTCGGCAGATACGCAGTATTTT

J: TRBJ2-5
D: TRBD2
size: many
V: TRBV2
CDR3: CASRRGLAGADQETQYF
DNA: TGTGCCAGCAGACGAGGACTAGCGGGAGCGGACCAAGAGACCCAGTACTTC

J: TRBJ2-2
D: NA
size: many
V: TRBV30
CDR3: CAWSVGNTGELFF
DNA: TGTGCCTGGAGTGTAGGGAACACCGGGGAGCTGTTTTTT

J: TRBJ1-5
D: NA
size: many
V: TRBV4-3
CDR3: CASSQGIYSNQPQHF
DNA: TGCGCCAGCAGCCAAGGGATCTATAGCAATCAGCCCCAGCATTTT

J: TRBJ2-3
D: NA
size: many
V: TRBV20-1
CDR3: CSARDTIGDTQYF
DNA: TGCAGTGCTAGAGATACAATTGGAGATACGCAGTATTTT

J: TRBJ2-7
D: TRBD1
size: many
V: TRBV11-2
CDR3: CASSLGGTGAYEQYF
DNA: TGTGCCAGCAGCTTAGGCGGGACAGGGGCATACGAGCAGTACTTC

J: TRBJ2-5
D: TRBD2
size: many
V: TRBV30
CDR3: CAWTSGRARETQYF
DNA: TGTGCCTGGACTAGCGGGAGGGCCAGGGAGACCCAGTACTTC

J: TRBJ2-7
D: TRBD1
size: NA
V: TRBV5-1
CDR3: CASSLGQGDYEQYF
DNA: TGCGCCAGCAGCTTGGGCCAGGGGGACTACGAGCAGTACTTC

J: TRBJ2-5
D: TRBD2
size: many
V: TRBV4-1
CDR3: CASSQGSGLAGIQETQYF
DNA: TGCGCCAGCAGCCAAGGATCAGGACTAGCGGGAATCCAAGAGACCCAGTACTTC

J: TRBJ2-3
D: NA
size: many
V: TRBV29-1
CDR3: CSVLQITDTQYF
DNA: TGCAGCGTCCTCCAGATCACAGATACGCAGTATTTT

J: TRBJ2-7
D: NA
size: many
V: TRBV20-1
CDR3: CSAREGEQYF
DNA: TGCAGTGCTAGAGAGGGTGAGCAGTACTTC

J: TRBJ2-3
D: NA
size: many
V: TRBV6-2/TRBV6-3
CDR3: CASSRTSDPTDTQYF
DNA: TGTGCCAGCAGTAGGACGTCTGACCCCACAGATACGCAGTATTTT

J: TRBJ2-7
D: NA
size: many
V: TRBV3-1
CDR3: CASSPRDSYEQYF
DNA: TGTGCCAGCAGCCCGCGGGACTCCTACGAGCAGTACTTC

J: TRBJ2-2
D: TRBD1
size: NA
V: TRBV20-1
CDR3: CSARRDRRTGELFF
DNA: TGCAGTGCTAGAAGGGACAGAAGGACCGGGGAGCTGTTTTTT

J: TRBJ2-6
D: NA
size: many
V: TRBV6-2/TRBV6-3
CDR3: CASSVDNSGANVLTF
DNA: TGTGCCAGCAGTGTAGATAACTCTGGGGCCAACGTCCTGACTTTC

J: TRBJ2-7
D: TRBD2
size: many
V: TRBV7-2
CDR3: CASSLDGRGEQYF
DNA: TGTGCCAGCAGCTTAGACGGGAGGGGGGAGCAGTACTTC

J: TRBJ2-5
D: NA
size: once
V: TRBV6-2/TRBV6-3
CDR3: CASSWLWTIPETQYF
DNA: TGTGCCAGCAGCTGGCTTTGGACTATCCCAGAGACCCAGTACTTC

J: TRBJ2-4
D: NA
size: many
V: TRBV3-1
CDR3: CASSPSPAGTSTRGKNIQYF
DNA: TGTGCCAGCAGCCCGTCCCCGGCGGGGACAAGCACTCGGGGCAAAAACATTCAGTACTTC

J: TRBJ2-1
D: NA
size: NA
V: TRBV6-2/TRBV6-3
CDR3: CASEEALLIRNEQFF
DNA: TGTGCCAGCGAGGAAGCCCTCTTAATCAGAAATGAGCAGTTCTTC

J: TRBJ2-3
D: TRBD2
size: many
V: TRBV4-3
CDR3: CASSQDGGTSGADTQYF
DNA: TGCGCCAGCAGCCAAGATGGAGGGACTAGCGGGGCAGATACGCAGTATTTT

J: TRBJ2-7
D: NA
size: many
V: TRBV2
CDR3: CARGRESTYEQYF
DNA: TGTGCGCGCGGCCGGGAGAGTACCTACGAGCAGTACTTC

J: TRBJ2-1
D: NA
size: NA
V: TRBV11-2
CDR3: CASSQGSHEQFF
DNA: TGTGCCAGCAGCCAGGGGAGTCATGAGCAGTTCTTC

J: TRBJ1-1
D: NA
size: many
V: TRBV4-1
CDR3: CASSSGLPNTEAFF
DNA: TGCGCCAGCAGCTCGGGACTCCCGAACACTGAAGCTTTCTTT

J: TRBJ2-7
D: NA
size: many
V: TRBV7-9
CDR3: CASSLALGRDLQYF
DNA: TGTGCCAGCAGCTTAGCGCTCGGTAGGGACTTGCAGTACTTC

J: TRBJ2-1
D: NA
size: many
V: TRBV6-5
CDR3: CASSAYGAGRNEQFF
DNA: TGTGCCAGCAGCGCCTATGGGGCGGGCCGCAATGAGCAGTTCTTC

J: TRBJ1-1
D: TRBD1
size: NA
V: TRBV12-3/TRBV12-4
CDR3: CASSPGTGGNTEAFF
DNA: TGTGCCAGCAGTCCCGGGACAGGTGGGAACACTGAAGCTTTCTTT

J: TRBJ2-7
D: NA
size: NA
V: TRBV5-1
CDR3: CASSPKTGLDEQYF
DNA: TGCGCCAGCAGCCCAAAGACAGGATTAGACGAGCAGTACTTC

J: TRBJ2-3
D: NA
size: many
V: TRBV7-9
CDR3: CASSLLLIDTQYF
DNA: TGTGCCAGCAGCTTATTGCTCATCGATACGCAGTATTTT

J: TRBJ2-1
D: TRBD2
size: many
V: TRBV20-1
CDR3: CSATPQEAGVIYNEQFF
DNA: TGCAGTGCTACCCCCCAGGAAGCGGGAGTAATCTACAATGAGCAGTTCTTC

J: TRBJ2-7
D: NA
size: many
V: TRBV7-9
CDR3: CASSLGTYEQYF
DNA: TGTGCCAGCAGCTTAGGGACCTACGAGCAGTACTTC

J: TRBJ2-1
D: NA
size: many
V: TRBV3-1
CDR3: CASSHIKQGGDEQFF
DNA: TGTGCCAGCAGCCATATTAAACAGGGTGGCGATGAGCAGTTCTTC

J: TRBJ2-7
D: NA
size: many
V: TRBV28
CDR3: CASSNRVSYEQYF
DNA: TGTGCCAGCAGTAACAGGGTCTCCTACGAGCAGTACTTC